This TCR beta chain was documented in a study of technical replicates of blood from a few donors. Per germline, CDR1 SGHTA and CDR2 FQGTGA. V lost 4 bases and J lost 3, with 13 bases in between. The CDR3 has 15 amino acids. Sequencing used immunoSEQ multiplex PCR; TCRdb keeps in-frame clones, though not all of them. The sample includes under 100,000 clones, approximately 86% of them seen just once. The V and J genes are TRBV7-3 and TRBJ1-5; no definite D call. Sequenced sample: PBMCs. This clonotype was sampled from a human donor in good health. Some clones in this sample may be carry-over from other donors' samples. The CDR3 loop is CASSSPGFPNQPQHF. DNA of the CDR3: TGTGCCAGCAGCTCTCCCGGGTTCCCCAATCAGCCCCAGCATTTT.